The 10 T cell receptor beta chains listed next were all sequenced from one sample in a study of blood T cell repertoires in COVID-19. Assay used: immunoSEQ multiplex PCR; TCRdb lists only in-frame clones, some missing. The sample includes about 240,000 clones, 75% to 85% of them seen just once. Sequenced: peripheral blood. These receptors all come from a woman aged 80 or over with COVID-19, enrolled during active disease.

This rearrangement joins TRBV5-1 to TRBJ2-4; D gene unclear. Germline V gives CDR1 SGHRS, CDR2 YFSETQ. The CDR3 length is 12 residues. Trimming removed 3 bases from V and 7 bases from J, with 8 bases in between. The CDR3 sequence is CASSSSSNIQYF. The DNA for the CDR3 is TGCGCCAGCAGCTCCTCGTCGAACATTCAGTACTTC. Based on the CDR3 plus reference TRBV5-1 and TRBJ2-4, the full variable domain is KAGVTQTPRYLIKTRGQQVTLSCSPISGHRSVSWYQQTPGQGLQFLFEYFSETQRNKGNFPGRFSGRQFSNSRSEMNVSTLELGDSALYLCASSSSSNIQYFGAGTRLSVL.

The CDR3 loop reads CASSLGEKATGSGYTF. Written as DNA, the CDR3 is TGTGCCAGCAGCTTAGGGGAAAAGGCCACCGGGAGTGGCTACACCTTC. The chain is built from TRBV7-9 and TRBJ1-2; D not resolved. CDR1 and CDR2 from the germline V gene are SEHNR and FQNEAQ (reference sequence). V lost 1 base and J 7 bases, leaving 19 bases between the germline ends. The CDR3 sequence is 16 residues long.

The chain has TRBV15 and TRBJ2-7, with no clear D. Trimming stripped 5 bases from V and 2 bases from J, with 10 bases between. CDR3 length: 13 amino acids. The germline CDR1 and CDR2 sequences are LNHNV and YYDKDF (reference sequence). The CDR3 is CATSQRGAYEQYF. Written as DNA, the CDR3 is TGTGCCACCAGCCAGAGAGGAGCCTACGAGCAGTACTTC.

This sequence joins TRBV18 and TRBJ1-1; no reliable D call. Germline V gives CDR1 KGHSH, CDR2 LQKENI. The CDR3 covers 13 residues. The V gene lost 2 bases and the J gene lost 0 bases, with 4 bases spanning the gap. CDR3 coding DNA: TGTGCCAGCTCACCAACTATGAACACTGAAGCTTTCTTT. Translated: CASSPTMNTEAFF.

V is TRBV19 and J is TRBJ2-3, with 8 bases aligning to TRBD2. Germline CDR1 and CDR2: LNHDA and SQIVND (reference sequence). Trimming at V came to 3 bases and at J to 2 bases, leaving 1 base not matched to a gene. The CDR3 totals 14 residues. CDR3 sequence (DNA): TGTGCCAGTAGTATTAGCGGGAACACAGATACGCAGTATTTT. This encodes CASSISGNTDTQYF. The entire variable domain, with the rest obtained from reference TRBV19 and TRBJ2-3, is as follows: DGGITQSPKYLFRKEGQNVTLSCEQNLNHDAMYWYRQDPGQGLRLIYYSQIVNDFQKGDIAEGYSVSREKKESFPLTVTSAQKNPTAFYLCASSISGNTDTQYFGPGTRLTVL.

The chain has TRBV5-4 and TRBJ2-4; the D gene is possibly TRBD2 (5 bases). V shed 4 bases and J shed 1 base, with 15 bases lying between them. Per the germline V gene, CDR1 is SGHNT and CDR2 is YYREEE (reference sequence). The CDR3 totals 16 residues. CDR3 DNA sequence: TGTGCCAGCAGCCGCAGTTCACCGGGGGCCAAAAACATTCAGTACTTC. The encoded protein is CASSRSSPGAKNIQYF.

This chain links TRBV13 with TRBJ2-3; possible D gene TRBD2, 6 bases. Per germline, CDR1 PRHDT and CDR2 FYEKMQ (reference sequence). This CDR3 spans 14 amino acids. Trimming took 7 bases from V and 7 from J, leaving 18 bases between them. The CDR3 DNA follows: TGTGCCAGCACCTGGGCGGGACCCCTTTATACGCAGTATTTT. Residues: CASTWAGPLYTQYF.

The rearrangement uses TRBV5-8 and TRBJ2-3, with TRBD1 matching 8 bases. This CDR3 is built from 14 residues. Trimming at V came to 4 bases and at J to 8 bases, leaving 9 bases not matched to a gene. The germline gives CDR1 SGHTS, CDR2 YDEGEE. The chain's CDR3 is CASSPGQGQVTQYF. CDR3 in DNA: TGTGCCAGCAGCCCCGGACAGGGTCAGGTTACGCAGTATTTT. Filled out from reference TRBV5-8 and TRBJ2-3, the complete variable domain reads EAGVTQSPTHLIKTRGQQATLRCSPISGHTSVYWYQQALGLGLQFLLWYDEGEERNRGNFPPRFSGRQFPNYSSELNVNALELEDSALYLCASSPGQGQVTQYFGPGTRLTVL.

The J gene is TRBJ2-3, the V gene TRBV5-1, with D perhaps TRBD1 (5 bases). From germline, CDR1 is SGHRS and CDR2 YFSETQ. The length of the CDR3 is 14 residues. V was shortened by 5 bases and J by 4 bases, with 14 bases between the two germline ends. As DNA, the CDR3 is TGCGCCAGCAGTTCAGGGCCCCGATCAGATACGCAGTATTTT. It encodes CASSSGPRSDTQYF. The variable domain in full, completed from reference TRBV5-1 and TRBJ2-3, reads KAGVTQTPRYLIKTRGQQVTLSCSPISGHRSVSWYQQTPGQGLQFLFEYFSETQRNKGNFPGRFSGRQFSNSRSEMNVSTLELGDSALYLCASSSGPRSDTQYFGPGTRLTVL.

This clone was picked up one time. This chain connects TRBV6-5 to TRBJ2-1, with D maybe TRBD2 (7 bases). V was cut by 2 bases and J by 6 bases, with 17 bases left in between. This CDR3 region has 16 residues. CDR1 and CDR2 (germline): MNHEY, SVGAGI. The CDR3 spells CASSYRGRGAGNEQFF. In DNA, the CDR3 is TGTGCCAGCAGTTACCGTGGGAGGGGGGCCGGCAATGAGCAGTTCTTC.